In this sample, the clone carrying this T cell receptor beta chain turned up a few times. Unique molecular identifiers were built into the TCRbeta library. Each CDR3 protein gets one entry after TCRdb re-called the PCR reads with MiXCR. The sample gives just over 350,000 distinct CDR3 sequences, 10% to 15% of which show up once; 3.5% to 4.5% is in the top ten. The record originates from a study of T-cell reconstitution after alpha-beta-depleted transplantation in children. This TCR derives from a human donor who donated a stem cell graft to a child with Fanconi anemia. The source material was PBMCs, sampled from the stem cell graft.

This CDR3 reads CASSVKTSQETQYF. CDR3 nucleotide sequence: TGTGCCAGCAGCGTAAAGACTAGTCAAGAGACCCAGTACTTC. The chain couples TRBV9 to TRBJ2-5; D might be TRBD2 (6 bases). The germline V and J ends were trimmed by 1 base and 2 bases, with 9 bases remaining between them. CDR3 length: 14 amino acids. Germline V gene sequence: CDR1 SGDLS, CDR2 YYNGEE.